The next 24 T cell receptor beta chains were all read from a single sample in a study of blood T cell repertoires in COVID-19. Clones were sequenced by immunoSEQ multiplex PCR, and TCRdb holds only the in-frame ones, with some missing. Of approximately 150,000 clones in the sample, approximately 90% are singletons; the top ten hold 8.5% to 9%. The sample consisted of peripheral blood. The origin of the receptors is a woman aged 50 to 60 with active or convalescent COVID-19.

The chain joins TRBV6-5 to TRBJ1-3; no clear D gene. The germline V and J ends were trimmed by 8 bases and 0 bases, with 11 bases remaining between them. The germline gives CDR1 MNHEY, CDR2 SVGAGI. CDR3 length equals 14 residues. Here the CDR3 reads CASGLAASGNTIYF. The CDR3 nucleotides are TGTGCCAGCGGTCTGGCGGCCTCTGGAAACACCATATATTTT.

V and J are TRBV5-5 and TRBJ1-1; no clear D. This CDR3 has 14 amino acids. Germline V lookup: CDR1 SGHKS, CDR2 YYEKEE (reference sequence). Trimming removed 0 bases from V and 9 bases from J, with 15 bases in between. This chain's CDR3 is CASSLEGGETQAFF. As DNA, the CDR3 is TGTGCCAGCAGCTTGGAGGGCGGGGAGACCCAAGCTTTCTTT.

The chain is built from TRBV10-3 and TRBJ1-1; D perhaps matches TRBD1 (5 bases). The length of the CDR3 is 16 residues. The germline gives CDR1 ENHRY, CDR2 SYGVKD. Deletions cut 6 bases from V and 0 bases from J, with 17 bases between. CDR3 amino acids: CAIRPSGGSMNTEAFF. For the CDR3, the DNA is TGTGCCATCAGGCCCTCGGGGGGGTCTATGAACACTGAAGCTTTCTTT.

This sequence joins TRBV12-3 or TRBV12-4 and TRBJ2-5; TRBD1 aligns across 7 bases. This CDR3 comprises 13 residues. Trimming removed 3 bases from V and 6 bases from J; junction bases left unmatched: 4. CDR3 in amino acids: CASSLGRGKTQYF. The CDR3 bases are TGTGCCAGCAGTTTGGGCAGGGGGAAGACCCAGTACTTC.

The gene calls are TRBV7-3 and TRBJ2-3; unclear D gene. Trimming took off 5 bases at V and 1 base at J, with 13 bases between the two ends. Germline CDR1 SGHTA, CDR2 FQGTGA. The CDR3 is 15 amino acids. For the CDR3, the DNA is TGTGCCAGCAGCCCACGGGTATCGGGCACAGATACGCAGTATTTT. Translating it yields CASSPRVSGTDTQYF.

The chain has TRBV5-1 and TRBJ2-3; a possible D gene is TRBD1 (5 bases). The CDR3 spans 15 residues. Germline assignment: CDR1 SGHRS and CDR2 YFSETQ. Trimming shortened V by 4 bases and J by 2 bases, and 14 bases separated the two germline ends. CDR3 coding DNA: TGCGCCAGCAGCCAAACCCGACAGCTCACAGATACGCAGTATTTT. Translating gives CASSQTRQLTDTQYF.

This chain links TRBV5-1 with TRBJ1-1; weak D call: TRBD1 (5 bases). V was shortened by 1 base and J by 6 bases, with 19 bases between the two germline ends. The CDR3 is 16 residues long. Germline-derived CDR1 and CDR2 are SGHRS and YFSETQ. CDR3 nucleotide sequence: TGCGCCAGCAGCTTGTCCCTCGGCCCAGGGAAGCCTGAAGCTTTCTTT. It specifies CASSLSLGPGKPEAFF.

The chain is built from TRBV10-3 and TRBJ1-2; 7 bases are shared with TRBD1. The V gene's germline CDR1 is ENHRY and CDR2 SYGVKD. The J segment lost 6 bases and the V segment lost 5 bases, leaving 3 bases of the junction unmatched. This CDR3 region has 12 residues. The CDR3 loop is CAISRQGHGYTF. Here the CDR3 DNA reads TGTGCCATCAGTCGACAGGGCCATGGCTACACCTTC.

J is TRBJ2-3 and V is TRBV18; 8 bases map to TRBD1. Germline loops: CDR1 KGHSH, CDR2 LQKENI. V was pared by 2 bases and J by 6 bases, with 13 bases of the junction left unmatched. The length of the CDR3 is 17 residues. The CDR3 region has the DNA TGTGCCAGCTCACCATTTCGGACAGGGAATTTAGGTGATACGCAGTATTTT. Translated, it gives CASSPFRTGNLGDTQYF.

The chain is built from TRBV27 and TRBJ2-3, with 9 positions matching TRBD1. The length of the CDR3 is 20 residues. Germline values: CDR1 MNHEY, CDR2 SMNVEV (reference sequence). V trimming: 6 bases; J trimming: 2 bases; junction bases outside the gene matches: 21. CDR3 sequence reads: CASSLYRTGVNRISTDTQYF. For the CDR3, the DNA is TGTGCCAGCAGCCTCTACCGGACAGGGGTGAACCGAATTTCCACAGATACGCAGTATTTT.

The V call is TRBV7-2, the J call TRBJ2-2; 9 positions match TRBD1. V gave up 3 bases and J gave up 5 bases; unmatched junction bases: 4. The CDR3 covers 15 residues. CDR1 is SGHTA and CDR2 is FQGNSA in the germline V gene. The CDR3 DNA sequence: TGTGCCAGCAGCTTGGGGGACAGGGAGACCGGGGAGCTGTTTTTT. This encodes CASSLGDRETGELFF.

The chain couples TRBV11-2 to TRBJ2-7; 8 bases fit TRBD2. V shed 0 bases, J shed 0 bases, and the junction held 7 bases outside the gene matches. Germline V gene lookup returns CDR1 SGHAT and CDR2 FQNNGV. The CDR3 runs 17 residues. Here the CDR3 DNA reads TGTGCCAGCAGCTTAGATCTAACGACTAGCGACTCCTACGAGCAGTACTTC. This codes for CASSLDLTTSDSYEQYF.

V gene TRBV18 combines with J gene TRBJ2-1, with D unclear. V lost 2 bases to trimming and J lost 8 bases, with 7 bases between them. The CDR3 is 12 residues long. Per the germline V gene, CDR1 is KGHSH and CDR2 is LQKENI. CDR3 nucleotide sequence: TGTGCCAGCTCACCAAAATCGGATGAGCAGTTCTTC. It specifies CASSPKSDEQFF.

The CDR3 loop is CASSYGQGAYEQYF. The CDR3 nucleotides read TGTGCCAGCAGTTATGGGCAGGGCGCCTACGAGCAGTACTTC. The rearrangement uses TRBV6-6 and TRBJ2-7; D might be TRBD1 (5 bases). Trimming left V 3 bases short and J 2 bases short, with 11 bases between. This CDR3 spans 14 amino acids. CDR1 is MNHNY and CDR2 is SVGAGI in the germline V gene (reference sequence).

The V and J genes are TRBV18 and TRBJ2-7, with 9 bases fitting TRBD1. Per germline, CDR1 KGHSH and CDR2 LQKENI. The CDR3 loop spans 14 amino acids. The V and J ends lost 3 bases and 3 bases, in that order; junction bases with no gene match: 3. The CDR3 bases are TGTGCCAGCTCACCCTGGACAGGGGACTACGAGCAGTACTTC. Amino acid sequence: CASSPWTGDYEQYF.

The chain recombines TRBV5-6 with TRBJ1-2; no firm D call. Trimming left V 0 bases short and J 0 bases short, with 6 bases between. The CDR3 contains 14 residues. Germline V gene sequence: CDR1 SGHDT, CDR2 YYEEEE. CDR3 nucleotide sequence: TGTGCCAGCAGCTTGGCCACACCTAACTATGGCTACACCTTC. This translates into CASSLATPNYGYTF. The variable domain in full, with the rest retrieved from reference TRBV5-6 and TRBJ1-2, is DAGVTQSPTHLIKTRGQQVTLRCSPKSGHDTVSWYQQALGQGPQFIFQYYEEEERQRGNFPDRFSGHQFPNYSSELNVNALLLGDSALYLCASSLATPNYGYTFGSGTRLTVV.

This clone was observed once. The chain recombines TRBV28 with TRBJ1-1; tentative D call: TRBD1 (5 bases). CDR3 length: 15 amino acids. Per germline, CDR1 MDHEN and CDR2 SYDVKM. The ends were cut back, 5 bases at V and 0 bases at J, with 13 bases in the middle. The DNA for the CDR3 is TGTGCCAGCAGTATATCCACAGGCATGAACACTGAAGCTTTCTTT. Translated: CASSISTGMNTEAFF.

In its sample, this clone was seen once. The genes are TRBV15 and TRBJ2-7; 7 bases are a match to TRBD2. Germline trimming cut 0 bases from V and 5 bases from J; bases unmatched to any gene: 16. The germline gives CDR1 LNHNV, CDR2 YYDKDF (reference sequence). This CDR3 has 18 amino acids. DNA of the CDR3: TGTGCCACCAGCAGAGATCAGGGCCGGACTAGGTTGATCCACGAGCAGTACTTC. This encodes CATSRDQGRTRLIHEQYF.

This chain joins TRBV30 and TRBJ1-6; D gene unclear. Germline V CDR1 and CDR2: GTSNPN, SVGIG (reference sequence). V lost 0 bases, J lost 0 bases, and 12 bases lay in between. The CDR3 length is 17 residues. CDR3 loop: CAWSVRAGSSYNSPLHF. CDR3 DNA: TGTGCCTGGAGTGTACGGGCGGGTAGCTCCTATAATTCACCCCTCCACTTT.

This chain connects TRBV28 to TRBJ2-7; weak D call: TRBD2 (7 bases). There are 13 residues in the CDR3. Germline V gives CDR1 MDHEN, CDR2 SYDVKM. Trimming left V 8 bases short and J 4 bases short, with 15 bases between. CDR3 nucleotide sequence: TGTGCCAGCTCGGGGGGCGGTTTATACGAGCAGTACTTC. Amino acids: CASSGGGLYEQYF.

This chain connects TRBV28 to TRBJ1-2; 8 nucleotides agree with TRBD1. The junction had 7 bases not matched to a gene; V was cut back by 2 bases and J by 5 bases. This CDR3 contains 15 residues. CDR1 is MDHEN, CDR2 SYDVKM, per germline. The CDR3: CASSLRQGQRYGYTF. In DNA form, the CDR3 reads TGTGCCAGCAGTTTAAGACAGGGGCAGCGGTATGGCTACACCTTC.

The gene calls are TRBV30 and TRBJ1-2; possible D gene TRBD1, 6 bases. V was shortened by 7 bases and J by 0 bases, with 15 bases between the two germline ends. There are 14 residues in the CDR3. Germline loops: CDR1 GTSNPN, CDR2 SVGIG (reference sequence). This chain's CDR3 is CALSRDTTNYGYTF. The CDR3 DNA reads as TGTGCCTTATCAAGGGACACAACTAACTATGGCTACACCTTC.

This chain joins TRBV4-2 and TRBJ1-1; D is undetermined. Germline V gene sequence: CDR1 LGHNA, CDR2 YNFKEQ. The CDR3 totals 13 residues. V lost 3 bases and J lost 2, with 7 bases in between. This CDR3 is CASSQWSNTEAFF. In DNA form, the CDR3 reads TGTGCCAGCAGCCAGTGGAGCAACACTGAAGCTTTCTTT.

V and J are TRBV7-9 and TRBJ1-2; D is unresolved. With 7 bases removed from V and 8 bases from J, the gap between germline ends came to 11 bases. This CDR3 contains 11 residues. Per the germline V gene, CDR1 is SEHNR and CDR2 is FQNEAQ (reference sequence). The CDR3 spells CASTAGEGYTF. CDR3 DNA: TGTGCCAGCACCGCCGGGGAGGGCTACACCTTC.